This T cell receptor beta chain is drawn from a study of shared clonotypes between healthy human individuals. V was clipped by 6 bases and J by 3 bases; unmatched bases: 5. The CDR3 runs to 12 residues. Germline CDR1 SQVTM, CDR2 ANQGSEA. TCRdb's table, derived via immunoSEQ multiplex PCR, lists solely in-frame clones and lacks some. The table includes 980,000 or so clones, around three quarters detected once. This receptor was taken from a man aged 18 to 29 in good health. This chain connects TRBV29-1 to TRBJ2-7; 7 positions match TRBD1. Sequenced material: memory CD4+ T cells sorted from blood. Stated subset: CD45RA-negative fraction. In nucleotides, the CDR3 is TGCAGCGTCCGGGACAGAGTCTACGAGCAGTACTTC. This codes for CSVRDRVYEQYF.